These T cell receptor beta chains were read from a single sample in a study of blood T cell repertoires in COVID-19. Measured with immunoSEQ multiplex PCR; TCRdb has only the in-frame clones, and not every one. The repertoire has 60,000 or so clones, approximately 84% of them found once; the top ten carry 3.5%. What was sequenced was peripheral blood. The source is a man between 60 and 70 years old with acute or convalescent COVID-19. Each CDR3 is given with its conserved first and last residue. D genes are given only for firm matches. Clone size is shown for a subset of rows, as once, few, many or a class of expanded clone.

V gene,clone size,J gene,D gene,CDR3 DNA,CDR3 protein
TRBV20-1,-,TRBJ1-5,-,TGCAGTGCTAGTCTCGGGGGGGCGAGCAATCAGCCCCAGCATTTT,CSASLGGASNQPQHF
TRBV5-6,-,TRBJ2-7,TRBD1,TGTGCCAGCAGCTCATGGACAGGGCGAAGCGAGCAGTACTTC,CASSSWTGRSEQYF
TRBV7-2,-,TRBJ2-1,TRBD2,TGTGCCAGCAGCTGGGGACTAGCGTCCTACAATGAGCAGTTCTTC,CASSWGLASYNEQFF
TRBV30,-,TRBJ2-3,TRBD1,TGTGCCTGTTCGACAGGGGATACGCAGTATTTT,CACSTGDTQYF
TRBV5-1,-,TRBJ1-1,TRBD1,TGCGCCAGCAGCTTGGAGGGGGCACGAACTGAAGCTTTCTTT,CASSLEGARTEAFF
TRBV6-5,-,TRBJ2-7,TRBD1,TGTGCCAGCAGTAGGGACAGCTACGAGCAGTACTTC,CASSRDSYEQYF
TRBV7-7,once,TRBJ1-5,TRBD1,TGTGCCAGCAGCCCGCGCGAATCGGGACAGCCACATCAGCCCCAGCATTTT,CASSPRESGQPHQPQHF
TRBV5-4,-,TRBJ1-2,TRBD1,TGTGCCAGCAGTACCAGGGGGTCCTATGGCTACACCTTC,CASSTRGSYGYTF
TRBV12-5,-,TRBJ1-1,TRBD1,TGTGCTAGACCACAGGGGGGCACTGAAGCTTTCTTT,CARPQGGTEAFF
TRBV2,-,TRBJ2-2,-,TGTGCCAGCAATCGGGATGTCGCCGGGGAGCTGTTTTTT,CASNRDVAGELFF
TRBV7-2,-,TRBJ1-1,TRBD1,TGTGCCAGCAGCACGACAGGGCTTTCTGAAGCTTTCTTT,CASSTTGLSEAFF
TRBV7-6,-,TRBJ2-1,-,TGTGCCAGCAGCTTTGTTGCCGGTGAGCAGTTCTTC,CASSFVAGEQFF
TRBV6-5,few,TRBJ1-2,TRBD1,TGTGCCAGCAGCCCCCAGGGGGATCCCTATGGCTACACCTTC,CASSPQGDPYGYTF
TRBV27,once,TRBJ1-2,TRBD1,TGTGCCAGCAGTTTTGAGGGGGCGGGACAGAAGGCCCTCCATGGCTACACCTTC,CASSFEGAGQKALHGYTF
TRBV5-4,-,TRBJ1-1,TRBD1,TGTGCCAGCAGCTCTACCCCGGGACAGGGGGCGACTGAAGCTTTCTTT,CASSSTPGQGATEAFF
TRBV19,-,TRBJ1-5,-,TGTGCCAGTAGTCCGGGCCGGGGAGATCAGCCCCAGCATTTT,CASSPGRGDQPQHF
TRBV5-1,-,TRBJ1-2,TRBD1,TGCGCCAGCAGCTATTCTACCGGGACAGGGGAGTACACCTTC,CASSYSTGTGEYTF
TRBV27,-,TRBJ1-2,TRBD1,TGTGCCAGCAGTCGACAGGGGGCAGTTGGCTACACCTTC,CASSRQGAVGYTF